This T cell receptor beta chain was captured in a study of tumor and adjacent non-tumor tissue in lung cancer. Study at large: Patients comprised about a dozen adenocarcinoma, a couple of squamous cell carcinoma and 1 small cell lung cancer.

The CDR3 runs 15 residues. V was pared by 5 bases and J by 2 bases, with 19 bases between. CDR1 and CDR2 from the germline V gene are SQVTM and ANQGSEA. The library came from three nested PCR rounds adapted from ARM-PCR protocols. MiXCR, run by TCRdb on the multiplex PCR reads, gives a single entry per CDR3 protein. The profile shows some 95,000 distinct CDR3 sequences, more than 80% of them singletons. Concerning this clonotype: Being one base from a much bigger clone, this may be a read error.

This sample's RNA came from whole unsorted tissue. Distant lung tissue was collected more than 3 cm away from the tumor edge. The rearrangement joins TRBV29-1 to TRBJ2-7; no clear D gene. Material: distant non-tumor lung tissue. The receptor's source is a man between 60 and 70 years old with small cell lung cancer. Here the CDR3 DNA reads TGCAGCGTTACTCTCCCGGTACAGAGCCCCTACGAGCAGTACTTC. It codes for CSVTLPVQSPYEQYF.